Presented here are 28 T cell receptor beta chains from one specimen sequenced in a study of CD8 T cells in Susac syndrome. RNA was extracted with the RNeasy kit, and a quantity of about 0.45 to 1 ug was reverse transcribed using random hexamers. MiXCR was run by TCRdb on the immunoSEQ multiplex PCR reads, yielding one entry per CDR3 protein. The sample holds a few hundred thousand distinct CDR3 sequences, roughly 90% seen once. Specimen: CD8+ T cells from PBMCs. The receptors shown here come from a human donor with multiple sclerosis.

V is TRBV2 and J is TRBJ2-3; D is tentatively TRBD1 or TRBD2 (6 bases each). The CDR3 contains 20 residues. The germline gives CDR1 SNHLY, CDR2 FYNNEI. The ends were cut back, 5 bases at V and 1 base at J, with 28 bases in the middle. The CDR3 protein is CASSPGGLLGRGIGTDTQYF. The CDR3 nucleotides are TGTGCCAGCAGTCCTGGGGGGTTATTGGGAAGGGGGATAGGCACAGATACGCAGTATTTT.

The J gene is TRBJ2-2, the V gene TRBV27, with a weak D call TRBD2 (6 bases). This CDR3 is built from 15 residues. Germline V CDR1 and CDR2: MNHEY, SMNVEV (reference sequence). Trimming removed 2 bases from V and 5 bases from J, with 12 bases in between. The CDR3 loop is CASSLMGGITGELFF. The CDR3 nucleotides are TGTGCCAGCAGTTTAATGGGAGGAATTACCGGGGAGCTGTTTTTT.

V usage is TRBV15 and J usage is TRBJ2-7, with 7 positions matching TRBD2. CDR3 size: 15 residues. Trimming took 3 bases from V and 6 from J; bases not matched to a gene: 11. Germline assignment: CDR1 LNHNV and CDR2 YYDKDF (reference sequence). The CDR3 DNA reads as TGTGCCACCAGCAGGACTAGCTCTCCCCGAGGCGAGCAGTACTTC. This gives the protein CATSRTSSPRGEQYF.

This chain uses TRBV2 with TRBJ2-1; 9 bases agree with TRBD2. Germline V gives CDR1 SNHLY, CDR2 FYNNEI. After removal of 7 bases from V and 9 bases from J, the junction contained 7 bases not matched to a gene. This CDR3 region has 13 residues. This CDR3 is CASNPVAGVEQFF. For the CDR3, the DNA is TGTGCCAGCAACCCGGTAGCGGGAGTTGAGCAGTTCTTC. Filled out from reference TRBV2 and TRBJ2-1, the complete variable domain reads EPEVTQTPSHQVTQMGQEVILRCVPISNHLYFYWYRQILGQKVEFLVSFYNNEISEKSEIFDDQFSVERPDGSNFTLKIRSTKLEDSAMYFCASNPVAGVEQFFGPGTRLTVL.

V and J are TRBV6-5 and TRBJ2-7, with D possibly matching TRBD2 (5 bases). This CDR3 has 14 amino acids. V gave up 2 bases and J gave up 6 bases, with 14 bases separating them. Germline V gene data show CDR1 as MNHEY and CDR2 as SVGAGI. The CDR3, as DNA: TGTGCCAGCAGTTACAGAGGGTTTATCGGCGAGCAGTACTTC. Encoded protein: CASSYRGFIGEQYF.

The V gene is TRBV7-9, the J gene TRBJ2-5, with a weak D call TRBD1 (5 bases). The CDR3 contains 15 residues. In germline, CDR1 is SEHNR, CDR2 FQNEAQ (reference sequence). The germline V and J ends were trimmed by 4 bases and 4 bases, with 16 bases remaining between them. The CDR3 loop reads CASSSAKGWGETQYF. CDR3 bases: TGTGCCAGCAGCTCCGCCAAGGGGTGGGGAGAGACCCAGTACTTC. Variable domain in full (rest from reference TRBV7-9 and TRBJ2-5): DTGVSQNPRHKITKRGQNVTFRCDPISEHNRLYWYRQTLGQGPEFLTYFQNEAQLEKSRLLSDRFSAERPKGSFSTLEIQRTEQGDSAMYLCASSSAKGWGETQYFGPGTRLLVL.

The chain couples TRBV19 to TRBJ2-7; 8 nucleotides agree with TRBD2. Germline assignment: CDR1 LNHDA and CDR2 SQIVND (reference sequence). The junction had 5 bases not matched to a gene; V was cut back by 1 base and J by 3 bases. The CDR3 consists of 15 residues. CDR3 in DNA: TGTGCCAGTAGTATAGCCGGGGGGGCCCACTACGAGCAGTACTTC. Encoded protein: CASSIAGGAHYEQYF.

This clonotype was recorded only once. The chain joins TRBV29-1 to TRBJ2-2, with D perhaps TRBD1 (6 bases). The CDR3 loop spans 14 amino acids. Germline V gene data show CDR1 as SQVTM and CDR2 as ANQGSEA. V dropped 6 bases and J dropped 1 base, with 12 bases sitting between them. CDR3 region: CSVATGLNTGELFF. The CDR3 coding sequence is TGCAGCGTCGCGACAGGCTTGAACACCGGGGAGCTGTTTTTT.

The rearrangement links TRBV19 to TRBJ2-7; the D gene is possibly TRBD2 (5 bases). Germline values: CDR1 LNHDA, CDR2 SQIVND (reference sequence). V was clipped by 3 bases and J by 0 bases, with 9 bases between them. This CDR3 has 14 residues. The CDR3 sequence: CASSIEGSSYEQYF. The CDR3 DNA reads TGTGCCAGTAGTATCGAAGGGAGCTCCTACGAGCAGTACTTC.

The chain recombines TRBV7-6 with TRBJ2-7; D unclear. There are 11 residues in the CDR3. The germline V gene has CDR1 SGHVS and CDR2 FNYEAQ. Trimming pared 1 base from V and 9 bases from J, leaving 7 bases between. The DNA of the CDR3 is TGTGCCAGCAGCTTAGGAAATAGGCAGTACTTC. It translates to CASSLGNRQYF. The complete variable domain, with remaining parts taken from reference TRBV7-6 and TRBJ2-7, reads GAGVSQSPRYKVTKRGQDVALRCDPISGHVSLYWYRQALGQGPEFLTYFNYEAQQDKSGLPNDRFSAERPEGSISTLTIQRTEQRDSAMYRCASSLGNRQYFGPGTRLTVT.

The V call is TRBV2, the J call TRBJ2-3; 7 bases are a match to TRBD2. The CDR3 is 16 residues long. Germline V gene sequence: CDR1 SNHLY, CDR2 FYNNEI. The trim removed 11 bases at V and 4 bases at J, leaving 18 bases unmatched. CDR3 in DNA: TGTGCCGATTCCAGTGGGGAGGGGACTGGGCCAGATACGCAGTATTTT. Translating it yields CADSSGEGTGPDTQYF.

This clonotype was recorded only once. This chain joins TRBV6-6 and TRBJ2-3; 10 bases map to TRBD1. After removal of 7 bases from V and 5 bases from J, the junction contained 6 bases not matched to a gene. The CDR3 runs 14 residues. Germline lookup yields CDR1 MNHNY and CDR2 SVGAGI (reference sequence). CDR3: CASNEDRGGDTQYF. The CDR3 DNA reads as TGTGCCAGCAATGAGGACAGGGGGGGAGATACGCAGTATTTT.

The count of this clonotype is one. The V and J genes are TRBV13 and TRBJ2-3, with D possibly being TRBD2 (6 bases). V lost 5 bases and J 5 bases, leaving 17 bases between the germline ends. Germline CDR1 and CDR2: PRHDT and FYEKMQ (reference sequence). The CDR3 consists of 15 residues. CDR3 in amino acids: CASSPGVGKGDTQYF. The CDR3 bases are TGTGCCAGCAGCCCGGGGGTAGGAAAAGGAGATACGCAGTATTTT.

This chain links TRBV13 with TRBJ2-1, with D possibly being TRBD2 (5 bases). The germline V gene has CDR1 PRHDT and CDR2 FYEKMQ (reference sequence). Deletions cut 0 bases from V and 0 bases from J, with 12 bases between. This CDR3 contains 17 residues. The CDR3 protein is CASSLGFRAASYNEQFF. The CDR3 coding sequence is TGTGCCAGCAGCTTAGGTTTTAGAGCGGCCTCCTACAATGAGCAGTTCTTC. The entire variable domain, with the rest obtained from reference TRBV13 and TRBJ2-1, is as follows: AAGVIQSPRHLIKEKRETATLKCYPIPRHDTVYWYQQGPGQDPQFLISFYEKMQSDKGSIPDRFSAQQFSDYHSELNMSSLELGDSALYFCASSLGFRAASYNEQFFGPGTRLTVL.

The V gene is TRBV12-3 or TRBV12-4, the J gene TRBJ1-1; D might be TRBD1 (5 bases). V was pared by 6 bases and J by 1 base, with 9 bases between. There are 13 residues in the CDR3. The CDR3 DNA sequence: TGTGCCAGCAGCCGGGGGACGAACACTGAAGCTTTCTTT. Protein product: CASSRGTNTEAFF.

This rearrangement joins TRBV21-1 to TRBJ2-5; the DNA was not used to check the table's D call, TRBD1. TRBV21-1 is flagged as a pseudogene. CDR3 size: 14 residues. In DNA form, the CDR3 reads TGTGCCAGCAGCGAGGGGCGGGGGAGTGAGACCCAGTACTTC. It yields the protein CASSEGRGSETQYF.

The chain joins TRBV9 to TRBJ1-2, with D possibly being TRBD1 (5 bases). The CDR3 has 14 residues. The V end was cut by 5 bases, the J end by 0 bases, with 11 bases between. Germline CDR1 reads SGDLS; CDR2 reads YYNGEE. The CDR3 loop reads CASRSGRANYGYTF. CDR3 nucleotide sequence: TGTGCCAGCAGGTCAGGGAGGGCTAACTATGGCTACACCTTC.

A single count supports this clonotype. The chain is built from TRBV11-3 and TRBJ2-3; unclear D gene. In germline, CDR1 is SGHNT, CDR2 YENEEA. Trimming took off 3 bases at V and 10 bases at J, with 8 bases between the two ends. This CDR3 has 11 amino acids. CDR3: CASSFGDPQYF. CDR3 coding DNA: TGTGCCAGCAGCTTCGGAGACCCGCAGTATTTT.

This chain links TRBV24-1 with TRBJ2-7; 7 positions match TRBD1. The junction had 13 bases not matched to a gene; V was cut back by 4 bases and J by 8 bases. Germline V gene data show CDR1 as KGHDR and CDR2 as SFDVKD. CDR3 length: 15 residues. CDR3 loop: CATSDDRDQLTKQYF. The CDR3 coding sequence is TGTGCCACCAGTGACGACAGGGATCAGCTTACGAAGCAGTACTTC.

The CDR3 nucleotides are TGTGCCAGCAGCCAACGGCGTGATCAGGGGGCCGGGGAGCTGTTTTTT. It codes for CASSQRRDQGAGELFF. The chain has TRBV7-9 and TRBJ2-2; 7 positions agree with TRBD1. Trimming at V came to 5 bases and at J to 6 bases, leaving 12 bases not matched to a gene. There are 16 residues in the CDR3. Germline V gene data show CDR1 as SEHNR and CDR2 as FQNEAQ (reference sequence).

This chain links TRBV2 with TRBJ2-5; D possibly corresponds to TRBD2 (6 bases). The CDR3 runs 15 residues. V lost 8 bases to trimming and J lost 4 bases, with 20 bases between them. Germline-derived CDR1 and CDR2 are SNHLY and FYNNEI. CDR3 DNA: TGTGCCAGCGGGAATCCGGGACTGGAGGGAGAGACCCAGTACTTC. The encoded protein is CASGNPGLEGETQYF.

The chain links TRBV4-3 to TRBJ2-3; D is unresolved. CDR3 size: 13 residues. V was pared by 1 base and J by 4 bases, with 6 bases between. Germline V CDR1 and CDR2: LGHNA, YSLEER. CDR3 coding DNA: TGCGCCAGCAGCCAAGGGAGTGCAGATACGCAGTATTTT. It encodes CASSQGSADTQYF.

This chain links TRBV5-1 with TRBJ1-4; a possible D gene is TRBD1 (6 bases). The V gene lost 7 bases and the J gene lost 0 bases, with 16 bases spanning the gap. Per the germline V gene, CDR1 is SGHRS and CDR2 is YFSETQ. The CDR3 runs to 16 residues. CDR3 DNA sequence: TGCGCCAGCCGGACAGCGAGGGGAGCAACTAATGAAAAACTGTTTTTT. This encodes CASRTARGATNEKLFF.

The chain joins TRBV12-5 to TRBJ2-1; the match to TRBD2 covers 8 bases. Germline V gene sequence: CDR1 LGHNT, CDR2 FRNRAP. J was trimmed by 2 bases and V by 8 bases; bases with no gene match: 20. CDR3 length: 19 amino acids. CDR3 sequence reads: CASWARAGGERWTYNEQFF. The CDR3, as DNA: TGTGCTAGTTGGGCCAGGGCGGGGGGTGAGCGGTGGACCTACAATGAGCAGTTCTTC.

The CDR3 bases are TGTGCCAGCACTGGAAGAGGGGCGAAGGGGAACACTGAAGCTTTCTTT. It codes for CASTGRGAKGNTEAFF. This chain joins TRBV25-1 and TRBJ1-1; D might be TRBD1 (5 bases). V was cut by 7 bases and J by 1 base, with 19 bases left in between. The germline V gene encodes CDR1 MGHDK and CDR2 SYGVNS. The CDR3 is 16 amino acids.

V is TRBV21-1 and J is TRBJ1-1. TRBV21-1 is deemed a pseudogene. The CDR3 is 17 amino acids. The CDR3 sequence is CASRFGASRGANTEAFF. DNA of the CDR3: TGTGCCAGCCGCTTTGGTGCTTCGCGAGGAGCGAACACTGAAGCTTTCTTT.

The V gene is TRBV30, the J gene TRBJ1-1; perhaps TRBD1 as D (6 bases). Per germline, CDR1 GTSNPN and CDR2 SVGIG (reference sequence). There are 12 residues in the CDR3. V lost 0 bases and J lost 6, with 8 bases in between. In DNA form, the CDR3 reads TGTGCCTGGAGTGTGGGGGGCGCTGAAGCTTTCTTT. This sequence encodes CAWSVGGAEAFF. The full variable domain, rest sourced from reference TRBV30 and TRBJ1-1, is SQTIHQWPATLVQPVGSPLSLECTVEGTSNPNLYWYRQAAGRGLQLLFYSVGIGQISSEVPQNLSASRPQDRQFILSSKKLLLSDSGFYLCAWSVGGAEAFFGQGTRLTVV.

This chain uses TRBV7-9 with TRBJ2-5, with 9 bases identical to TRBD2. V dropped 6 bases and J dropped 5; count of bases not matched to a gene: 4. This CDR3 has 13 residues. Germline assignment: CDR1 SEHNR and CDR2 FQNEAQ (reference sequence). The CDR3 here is CASRSGGSETQYF. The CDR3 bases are TGTGCCAGCAGAAGCGGGGGGAGTGAGACCCAGTACTTC. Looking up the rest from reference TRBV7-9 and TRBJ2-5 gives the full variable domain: DTGVSQNPRHKITKRGQNVTFRCDPISEHNRLYWYRQTLGQGPEFLTYFQNEAQLEKSRLLSDRFSAERPKGSFSTLEIQRTEQGDSAMYLCASRSGGSETQYFGPGTRLLVL.